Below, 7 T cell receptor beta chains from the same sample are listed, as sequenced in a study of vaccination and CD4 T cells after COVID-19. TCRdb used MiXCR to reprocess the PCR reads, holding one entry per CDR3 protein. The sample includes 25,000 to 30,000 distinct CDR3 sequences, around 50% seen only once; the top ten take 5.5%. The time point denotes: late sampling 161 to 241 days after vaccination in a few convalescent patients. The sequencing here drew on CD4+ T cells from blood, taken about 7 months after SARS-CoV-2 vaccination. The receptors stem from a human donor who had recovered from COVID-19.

CDR3 sequence (DNA): TGTGCCAGCAGTGAAGAACAGGGCATGAACACTGAAGCTTTCTTT. Translating it yields CASSEEQGMNTEAFF. The chain employs TRBV6-1 and TRBJ1-1, with a possible D match to TRBD1 (6 bases). V was clipped by 1 base and J by 0 bases, with 9 bases between them. This CDR3 region has 15 residues. Germline V gene lookup returns CDR1 MNHNS and CDR2 SASEGT.

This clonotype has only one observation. CDR3 nucleotides: TGCAGTGCTACCGGGACAGGGGGGGTCTCCTACAATGAGCAGTTCTTC. Protein sequence: CSATGTGGVSYNEQFF. This chain connects TRBV20-1 to TRBJ2-1; the match to TRBD1 covers 11 bases. The CDR3 has 16 residues. J gave up 0 bases and V 4 bases, and 5 bases lay outside the gene matches. CDR1 is DFQATT and CDR2 is SNEGSKA in the germline V gene (reference sequence).

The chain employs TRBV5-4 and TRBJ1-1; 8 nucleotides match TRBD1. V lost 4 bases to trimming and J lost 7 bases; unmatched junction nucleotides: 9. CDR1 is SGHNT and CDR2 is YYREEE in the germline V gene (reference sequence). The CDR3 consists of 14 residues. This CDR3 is CASSTRTGTLEAFF. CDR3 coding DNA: TGTGCCAGCAGCACAAGGACAGGGACCCTTGAAGCTTTCTTT.

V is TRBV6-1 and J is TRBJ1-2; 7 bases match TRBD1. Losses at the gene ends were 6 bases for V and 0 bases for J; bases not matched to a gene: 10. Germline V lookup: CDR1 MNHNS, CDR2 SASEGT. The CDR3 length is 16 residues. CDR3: CASSPHGTETNYGYTF. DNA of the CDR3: TGTGCCAGCAGCCCACACGGGACAGAAACTAACTATGGCTACACCTTC.

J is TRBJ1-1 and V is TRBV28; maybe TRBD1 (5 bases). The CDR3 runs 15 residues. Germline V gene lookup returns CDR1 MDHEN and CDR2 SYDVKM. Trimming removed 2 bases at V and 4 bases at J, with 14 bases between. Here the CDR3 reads CASSLEWGGVTEAFF. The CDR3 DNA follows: TGTGCCAGCAGTTTAGAATGGGGGGGGGTCACTGAAGCTTTCTTT.

The CDR3 DNA follows: TGTGCCACCGAGGACAGTACAGATACGCAGTATTTT. Translated, it gives CATEDSTDTQYF. The chain uses TRBV10-3 and TRBJ2-3; tentatively, D is TRBD1 (6 bases). Germline CDR1 and CDR2: ENHRY and SYGVKD. The CDR3 is made up of 12 amino acids. Trimming left V 10 bases short and J 3 bases short, with 11 bases between.

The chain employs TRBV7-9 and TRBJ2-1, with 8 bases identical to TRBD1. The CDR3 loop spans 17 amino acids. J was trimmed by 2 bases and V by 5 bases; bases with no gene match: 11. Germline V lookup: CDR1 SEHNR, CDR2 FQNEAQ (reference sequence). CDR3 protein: CASSPDPGQGTYNEQFF. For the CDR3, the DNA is TGTGCCAGCAGCCCAGACCCCGGACAGGGCACCTACAATGAGCAGTTCTTC.